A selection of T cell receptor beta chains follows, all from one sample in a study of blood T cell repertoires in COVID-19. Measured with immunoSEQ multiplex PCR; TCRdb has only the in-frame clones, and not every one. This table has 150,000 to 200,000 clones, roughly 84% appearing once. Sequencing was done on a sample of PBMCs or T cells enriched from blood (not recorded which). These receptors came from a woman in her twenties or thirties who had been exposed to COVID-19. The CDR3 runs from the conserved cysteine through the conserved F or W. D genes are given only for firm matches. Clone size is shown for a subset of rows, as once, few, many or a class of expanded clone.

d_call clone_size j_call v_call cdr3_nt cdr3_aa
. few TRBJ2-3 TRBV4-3 TGCGCCAGCAGCCAAGATCGGACATACACAGATACGCAGTATTTT CASSQDRTYTDTQYF
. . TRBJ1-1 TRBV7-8 TGTGCCAGCAGCTTAGCGGGCAGGGATAGAACTGAAGCTTTCTTT CASSLAGRDRTEAFF
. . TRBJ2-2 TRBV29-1 TGCAGCGCCCCCGGTCGGGACACCGGGGAGCTGTTTTTT CSAPGRDTGELFF
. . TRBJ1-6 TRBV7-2 TGTGCCAGCAGCTTAGAGTGGGGAGTATCCTATAATTCACCCCTCCACTTT CASSLEWGVSYNSPLHF
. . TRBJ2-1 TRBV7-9 TGTGCCAGCAGCTCGCCTAGCTGGATCTACAATGAGCAGTTCTTC CASSSPSWIYNEQFF
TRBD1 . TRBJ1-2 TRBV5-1 TGCGCCAGCAGCTTGGAGTACAGGGGGATTTATGGCTACACCTTC CASSLEYRGIYGYTF
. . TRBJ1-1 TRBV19 TGTGCCAGTAGTATTAATGGCCGCACTGAAGCTTTCTTT CASSINGRTEAFF
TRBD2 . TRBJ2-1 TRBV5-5 TGTGCCAGCAGCTTCCTCGGGGGGGCCTACAATGAGCAGTTCTTC CASSFLGGAYNEQFF
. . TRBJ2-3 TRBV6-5 TGTGCCAGCAGTTACTCGGCGGGTCCCAGCACAGATACGCAGTATTTT CASSYSAGPSTDTQYF
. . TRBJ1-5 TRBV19 TGTGCCAGTACAGGGCGGCGGACGAATCAGCCCCAGCATTTT CASTGRRTNQPQHF
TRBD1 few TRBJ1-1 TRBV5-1 TGCGCCAGCAGCCCCAGGACAGGGGAGGCTGAAGCTTTCTTT CASSPRTGEAEAFF
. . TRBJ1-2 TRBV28 TGTGCCAGCAGTTTGGGGACAACCTATGGCTACACCTTC CASSLGTTYGYTF
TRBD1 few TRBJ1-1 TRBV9 TGTGCCAGCAGCGTAGCTCCGGACAGGGAGGGTCGGAACACTGAAGCTTTCTTT CASSVAPDREGRNTEAFF
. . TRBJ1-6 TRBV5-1 TGCGCCAGCAGCCTACAGACAGGTGTTGCTTCACCCCTCCACTTT CASSLQTGVASPLHF
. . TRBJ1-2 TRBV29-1 TGCAGCGTTGGGACTTATGGCTACACCTTC CSVGTYGYTF
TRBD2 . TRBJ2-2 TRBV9 TGTGCCAGCAGCGGAGGGACTAGCGGCCCCCTCGGGGAGCTGTTTTTT CASSGGTSGPLGELFF
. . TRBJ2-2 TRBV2 TGTGCCAGCAACGGTTCGCCGTCGAACACCGGGGAGCTGTTTTTT CASNGSPSNTGELFF
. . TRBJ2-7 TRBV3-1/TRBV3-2 TGTGCCAGCAGCCAAGGAGTGACAGTGCCGTACTTC CASSQGVTVPYF
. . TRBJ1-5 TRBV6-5 TGTGCCACCGAGGGACTTAGCAATCAGCCCCAGCATTTT CATEGLSNQPQHF
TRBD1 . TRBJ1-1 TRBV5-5 TGTGCCAGCAGCTTGCAGGGGGAGGTCGCTGAAGCTTTCTTT CASSLQGEVAEAFF
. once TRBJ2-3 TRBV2 TGTGCCAGCTTAGGCGGGGCCTCGGCTACGCAGTATTTT CASLGGASATQYF
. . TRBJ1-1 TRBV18 TGTGCCAGCTCACCAGGGCTCAGAACTGAAGCTTTCTTT CASSPGLRTEAFF
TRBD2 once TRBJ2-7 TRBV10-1 TGCGCCAGCAGTGACGGTCCTAGCGGGGAGTCTTACGAGCAGTACTTC CASSDGPSGESYEQYF